This is a list of T cell receptor beta chains from one sample in a study of blood T cell repertoires in COVID-19. The table came from immunoSEQ multiplex PCR; TCRdb's copy has only in-frame clones and leaves some out. The sample lists roughly 250,000 clones; around 90% were seen once. Specimen: peripheral blood. These receptors were collected from a man in his thirties or forties with COVID-19, enrolled during active disease. The CDR3 runs from the conserved cysteine through the conserved F or W. Fields, in order: D gene, J gene, V gene, clone size, CDR3 protein, CDR3 DNA. D genes are given only for firm matches. The listing skips clone size in some rows; elsewhere it reads once, few, many or a size class.

d_call: NA; j_call: TRBJ1-1; v_call: TRBV27; clone_size: NA; cdr3_aa: CASSLPSPGPMNTEAFF; cdr3_nt: TGTGCCAGCAGTTTACCTTCTCCAGGGCCCATGAACACTGAAGCTTTCTTT
d_call: NA; j_call: TRBJ1-3; v_call: TRBV6-5; clone_size: NA; cdr3_aa: CASRSTGNTIYF; cdr3_nt: TGTGCCAGCAGATCAACAGGAAACACCATATATTTT
d_call: NA; j_call: TRBJ2-2; v_call: TRBV5-1; clone_size: NA; cdr3_aa: CASSLDRAHTGELFF; cdr3_nt: TGCGCCAGCAGCTTAGACAGAGCCCACACCGGGGAGCTGTTTTTT
d_call: TRBD2; j_call: TRBJ2-1; v_call: TRBV4-1; clone_size: NA; cdr3_aa: CASSQLGLAGDNEQFF; cdr3_nt: TGCGCCAGCAGCCAATTGGGACTAGCGGGGGACAATGAGCAGTTCTTC
d_call: NA; j_call: TRBJ2-4; v_call: TRBV19; clone_size: NA; cdr3_aa: CASSIGGQLYKNIQYF; cdr3_nt: TGTGCCAGTAGTATAGGGGGGCAGTTGTACAAAAACATTCAGTACTTC
d_call: TRBD1; j_call: TRBJ1-4; v_call: TRBV3-1/TRBV3-2; clone_size: NA; cdr3_aa: CASSQRQGNEKLFF; cdr3_nt: TGTGCCAGCAGCCAACGACAGGGTAATGAAAAACTGTTTTTT
d_call: NA; j_call: TRBJ2-7; v_call: TRBV7-9; clone_size: NA; cdr3_aa: CASSLPENYEQYF; cdr3_nt: TGTGCCAGCAGCTTACCCGAGAACTACGAGCAGTACTTC
d_call: NA; j_call: TRBJ1-2; v_call: TRBV6-4; clone_size: NA; cdr3_aa: CASPGWGLYGYTF; cdr3_nt: TGTGCCAGTCCAGGCTGGGGGCTCTATGGCTACACCTTC
d_call: TRBD1; j_call: TRBJ2-7; v_call: TRBV5-4; clone_size: NA; cdr3_aa: CASSLDRGGSYEQYF; cdr3_nt: TGTGCCAGCAGCCTAGACAGGGGTGGCTCCTACGAGCAGTACTTC
d_call: NA; j_call: TRBJ1-1; v_call: TRBV11-2; clone_size: NA; cdr3_aa: CASSSIGETEAFF; cdr3_nt: TGTGCCAGCAGCTCGATTGGGGAGACTGAAGCTTTCTTT
d_call: TRBD2; j_call: TRBJ2-4; v_call: TRBV11-1; clone_size: once; cdr3_aa: CASSLGGGRNIQYF; cdr3_nt: TGTGCCAGCAGCTTAGGGGGGGGGAGGAACATTCAGTACTTC
d_call: NA; j_call: TRBJ2-5; v_call: TRBV2; clone_size: NA; cdr3_aa: CASSDGRTGGETQYF; cdr3_nt: TGTGCCAGCAGTGACGGTCGGACTGGCGGGGAGACCCAGTACTTC
d_call: NA; j_call: TRBJ2-3; v_call: TRBV19; clone_size: NA; cdr3_aa: CASSILSRGDTQYF; cdr3_nt: TGTGCCAGTAGTATCCTGTCCCGGGGAGATACGCAGTATTTT
d_call: NA; j_call: TRBJ1-1; v_call: TRBV6-5; clone_size: NA; cdr3_aa: CATLGGDMNTEAFF; cdr3_nt: TGTGCCACCTTGGGAGGGGACATGAACACTGAAGCTTTCTTT
d_call: TRBD2; j_call: TRBJ2-1; v_call: TRBV6-6; clone_size: NA; cdr3_aa: CASSPSGDYYNEQFF; cdr3_nt: TGTGCCAGCAGCCCTAGCGGCGATTACTACAATGAGCAGTTCTTC
d_call: TRBD1; j_call: TRBJ1-5; v_call: TRBV6-5; clone_size: NA; cdr3_aa: CASSSRQGGNQPQHF; cdr3_nt: TGTGCCAGCAGTTCCAGACAGGGCGGCAATCAGCCCCAGCATTTT
d_call: NA; j_call: TRBJ1-5; v_call: TRBV27; clone_size: NA; cdr3_aa: CASSFGARGGLSNQPQHF; cdr3_nt: TGTGCCAGCAGTTTTGGAGCCAGGGGAGGGTTGAGCAATCAGCCCCAGCATTTT
d_call: NA; j_call: TRBJ2-3; v_call: TRBV27; clone_size: NA; cdr3_aa: CASSLSGLNTQYF; cdr3_nt: TGTGCCAGCAGTTTATCCGGTTTAAATACGCAGTATTTT
d_call: TRBD2; j_call: TRBJ2-1; v_call: TRBV20-1; clone_size: once; cdr3_aa: CSASLAGGKGKNEQFF; cdr3_nt: TGCAGTGCTAGTCTAGCGGGGGGGAAGGGAAAAAATGAGCAGTTCTTC
d_call: NA; j_call: TRBJ1-4; v_call: TRBV11-2; clone_size: NA; cdr3_aa: CASSSTGESTNEKLFF; cdr3_nt: TGTGCCAGCAGCTCGACAGGAGAGTCCACTAATGAAAAACTGTTTTTT
d_call: NA; j_call: TRBJ2-5; v_call: TRBV12-3/TRBV12-4; clone_size: NA; cdr3_aa: CASSLAETQYF; cdr3_nt: TGTGCCAGCAGTTTGGCAGAGACCCAGTACTTC
d_call: NA; j_call: TRBJ1-4; v_call: TRBV29-1; clone_size: NA; cdr3_aa: CSVEDGYYNEKLFF; cdr3_nt: TGCAGCGTTGAAGACGGCTACTATAATGAAAAACTGTTTTTT
d_call: TRBD2; j_call: TRBJ2-5; v_call: TRBV18; clone_size: NA; cdr3_aa: CASSPRASGGETQYF; cdr3_nt: TGTGCCAGCTCACCACGCGCCAGCGGGGGGGAGACCCAGTACTTC
d_call: TRBD1; j_call: TRBJ1-2; v_call: TRBV5-1; clone_size: NA; cdr3_aa: CASSLGDRGSGYGYTF; cdr3_nt: TGCGCCAGCAGCTTGGGCGACAGGGGGTCTGGCTATGGCTACACCTTC
d_call: TRBD2; j_call: TRBJ2-3; v_call: TRBV7-3; clone_size: NA; cdr3_aa: CASSTRLAGTDTQYF; cdr3_nt: TGTGCCAGCAGCACTCGACTAGCGGGGACAGATACGCAGTATTTT
d_call: NA; j_call: TRBJ2-2; v_call: TRBV6-5; clone_size: once; cdr3_aa: CASSYGRFNTGELFF; cdr3_nt: TGTGCCAGCAGTTACGGCAGGTTCAACACCGGGGAGCTGTTTTTT
d_call: NA; j_call: TRBJ1-5; v_call: TRBV7-6; clone_size: NA; cdr3_aa: CASSLGGTRNSNQPQHF; cdr3_nt: TGTGCCAGCAGCTTAGGGGGGACACGGAATAGCAATCAGCCCCAGCATTTT
d_call: NA; j_call: TRBJ1-1; v_call: TRBV12-3/TRBV12-4; clone_size: NA; cdr3_aa: CASSFRGATEAFF; cdr3_nt: TGTGCCAGCAGTTTCAGGGGAGCCACTGAAGCTTTCTTT
d_call: TRBD2; j_call: TRBJ2-5; v_call: TRBV30; clone_size: NA; cdr3_aa: CVTGAGGTQYF; cdr3_nt: TGTGTCACCGGGGCGGGGGGGACCCAGTACTTC
d_call: NA; j_call: TRBJ1-6; v_call: TRBV12-3/TRBV12-4; clone_size: NA; cdr3_aa: CASRYSNSPLHF; cdr3_nt: TGTGCCAGCAGATACAGCAATTCACCCCTCCACTTT
d_call: TRBD1; j_call: TRBJ1-4; v_call: TRBV6-2/TRBV6-3; clone_size: few; cdr3_aa: CASSPPGQRLENEKLFF; cdr3_nt: TGTGCCAGCAGCCCTCCGGGACAGAGGCTTGAGAATGAAAAACTGTTTTTT
d_call: NA; j_call: TRBJ2-1; v_call: TRBV18; clone_size: NA; cdr3_aa: CASSPPGGGNEQFF; cdr3_nt: TGTGCCAGCTCACCACCGGGGGGAGGCAATGAGCAGTTCTTC
d_call: NA; j_call: TRBJ1-1; v_call: TRBV6-5; clone_size: NA; cdr3_aa: CASSYSRQVTEAFF; cdr3_nt: TGTGCCAGCAGTTACTCACGTCAGGTTACTGAAGCTTTCTTT
d_call: NA; j_call: TRBJ1-2; v_call: TRBV6-1; clone_size: NA; cdr3_aa: CASSDRAGYTF; cdr3_nt: TGTGCCAGCAGTGACAGGGCTGGCTACACCTTC
d_call: NA; j_call: TRBJ1-1; v_call: TRBV5-1; clone_size: NA; cdr3_aa: CASSSDRIANTEAFF; cdr3_nt: TGCGCCAGCAGCTCCGACAGAATTGCGAACACTGAAGCTTTCTTT
d_call: TRBD2; j_call: TRBJ2-2; v_call: TRBV10-2; clone_size: NA; cdr3_aa: CASRTSGGGNTGELFF; cdr3_nt: TGCGCCAGCAGGACTAGCGGGGGGGGGAACACCGGGGAGCTGTTTTTT
d_call: TRBD1; j_call: TRBJ1-3; v_call: TRBV5-6; clone_size: NA; cdr3_aa: CASSFRGSGYGNTIYF; cdr3_nt: TGTGCCAGCAGCTTCAGGGGGTCAGGGTACGGAAACACCATATATTTT
d_call: TRBD2; j_call: TRBJ2-7; v_call: TRBV6-6; clone_size: NA; cdr3_aa: CASSRSSGGSSYEQYF; cdr3_nt: TGTGCCAGCAGTAGATCTAGCGGGGGATCCTCCTACGAGCAGTACTTC
d_call: NA; j_call: TRBJ2-7; v_call: TRBV19; clone_size: NA; cdr3_aa: CASSRDTSSYEQYF; cdr3_nt: TGTGCCAGTAGCCGGGACACGAGCTCCTACGAGCAGTACTTC
d_call: NA; j_call: TRBJ1-2; v_call: TRBV5-1; clone_size: NA; cdr3_aa: CASSLIDGYTF; cdr3_nt: TGCGCCAGCAGCTTGATCGATGGCTACACCTTC
d_call: TRBD1; j_call: TRBJ1-2; v_call: TRBV4-1; clone_size: NA; cdr3_aa: CASSQQSGTGGHGYTF; cdr3_nt: TGCGCCAGCAGCCAACAGTCCGGGACAGGGGGCCATGGCTACACCTTC
d_call: NA; j_call: TRBJ1-2; v_call: TRBV4-1; clone_size: NA; cdr3_aa: CASSQDVRNPYGYTF; cdr3_nt: TGCGCCAGCAGCCAAGACGTCAGGAACCCCTATGGCTACACCTTC
d_call: NA; j_call: TRBJ1-5; v_call: TRBV5-5; clone_size: NA; cdr3_aa: CASSEDGAGAYSNQPQHF; cdr3_nt: TGTGCCAGCAGCGAGGATGGGGCTGGGGCTTATAGCAATCAGCCCCAGCATTTT
d_call: TRBD2; j_call: TRBJ2-2; v_call: TRBV10-1; clone_size: NA; cdr3_aa: CASSERLAGTGELFF; cdr3_nt: TGCGCCAGCAGTGAAAGACTAGCGGGAACCGGGGAGCTGTTTTTT
d_call: NA; j_call: TRBJ2-7; v_call: TRBV7-9; clone_size: NA; cdr3_aa: CASSLGSYEQYF; cdr3_nt: TGTGCCAGCAGCTTAGGTAGCTACGAGCAGTACTTC
d_call: NA; j_call: TRBJ2-7; v_call: TRBV19; clone_size: once; cdr3_aa: CATALDRTYEQYF; cdr3_nt: TGTGCCACAGCCCTAGACAGGACCTACGAGCAGTACTTC
d_call: TRBD2; j_call: TRBJ2-1; v_call: TRBV14; clone_size: NA; cdr3_aa: CASSQAPPGLAGVSYNEQFF; cdr3_nt: TGTGCCAGCAGCCAAGCACCTCCTGGACTAGCGGGGGTATCCTACAATGAGCAGTTCTTC
d_call: TRBD1; j_call: TRBJ1-2; v_call: TRBV29-1; clone_size: NA; cdr3_aa: CSSRGHNYGYTF; cdr3_nt: TGCAGCTCCAGGGGGCATAACTATGGCTACACCTTC
d_call: NA; j_call: TRBJ2-6; v_call: TRBV10-3; clone_size: NA; cdr3_aa: CAISEQDRTGANVLTF; cdr3_nt: TGTGCCATCAGTGAACAAGACAGAACTGGGGCCAACGTCCTGACTTTC
d_call: NA; j_call: TRBJ1-2; v_call: TRBV6-6; clone_size: NA; cdr3_aa: CASSYSMGARNYGYTF; cdr3_nt: TGTGCCAGCAGTTACTCAATGGGGGCGCGTAACTATGGCTACACCTTC
d_call: TRBD1; j_call: TRBJ1-6; v_call: TRBV19; clone_size: NA; cdr3_aa: CASSMRQGGYSPLHF; cdr3_nt: TGTGCCAGTAGTATGAGGCAGGGGGGCTATTCACCCCTCCACTTT
d_call: TRBD1; j_call: TRBJ1-1; v_call: TRBV10-1; clone_size: NA; cdr3_aa: CASSRQGPTEAFF; cdr3_nt: TGCGCCAGCAGTCGACAGGGCCCCACTGAAGCTTTCTTT
d_call: TRBD1; j_call: TRBJ1-2; v_call: TRBV7-9; clone_size: NA; cdr3_aa: CASSRQGGYTF; cdr3_nt: TGTGCCAGCAGCCGACAGGGTGGCTACACCTTC
d_call: TRBD1; j_call: TRBJ2-7; v_call: TRBV19; clone_size: NA; cdr3_aa: CASAHDRGAYEQYF; cdr3_nt: TGTGCCAGCGCGCATGACAGGGGTGCCTACGAGCAGTACTTC
d_call: NA; j_call: TRBJ2-5; v_call: TRBV5-4; clone_size: NA; cdr3_aa: CASSYPRAGYQETQYF; cdr3_nt: TGTGCCAGCAGCTACCCCAGGGCGGGGTACCAAGAGACCCAGTACTTC